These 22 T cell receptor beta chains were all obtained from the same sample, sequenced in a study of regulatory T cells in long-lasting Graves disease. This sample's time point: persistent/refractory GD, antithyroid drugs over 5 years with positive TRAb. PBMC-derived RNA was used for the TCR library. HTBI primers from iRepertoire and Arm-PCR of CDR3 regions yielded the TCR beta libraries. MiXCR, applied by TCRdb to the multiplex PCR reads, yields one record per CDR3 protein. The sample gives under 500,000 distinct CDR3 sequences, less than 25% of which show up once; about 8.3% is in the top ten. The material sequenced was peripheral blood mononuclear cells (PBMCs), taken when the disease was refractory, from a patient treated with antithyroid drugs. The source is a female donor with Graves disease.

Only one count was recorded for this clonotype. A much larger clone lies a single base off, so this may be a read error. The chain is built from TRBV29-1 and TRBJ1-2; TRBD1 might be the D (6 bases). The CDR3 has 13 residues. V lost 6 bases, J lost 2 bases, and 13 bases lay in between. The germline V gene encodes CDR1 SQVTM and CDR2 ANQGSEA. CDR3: CSVAGGRNYGYTF. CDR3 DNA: TGCAGCGTCGCTGGGGGCAGGAACTATGGCTACACCTTC. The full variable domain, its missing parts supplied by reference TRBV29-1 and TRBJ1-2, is SAVISQKPSRDICQRGTSLTIQCQVDSQVTMMFWYRQQPGQSLTLIATANQGSEATYESGFVIDKFPISRPNLTFSTLTVSNMSPEDSSIYLCSVAGGRNYGYTFGSGTRLTVV.

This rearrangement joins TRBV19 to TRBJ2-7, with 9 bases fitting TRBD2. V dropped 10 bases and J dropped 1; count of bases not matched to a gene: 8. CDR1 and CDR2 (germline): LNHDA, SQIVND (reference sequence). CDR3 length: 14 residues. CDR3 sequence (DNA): TGTGCCACCTCGACTAGCGGAGCTTCCTACGAGCAGTACTTC. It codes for CATSTSGASYEQYF.

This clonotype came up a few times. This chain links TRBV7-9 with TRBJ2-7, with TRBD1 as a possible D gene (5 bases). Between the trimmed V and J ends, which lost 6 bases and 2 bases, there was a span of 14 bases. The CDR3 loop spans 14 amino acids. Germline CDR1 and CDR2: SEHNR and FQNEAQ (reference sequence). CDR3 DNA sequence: TGTGCCAGCAGTTCGGACAATCAGCCCTACGAGCAGTACTTC. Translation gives CASSSDNQPYEQYF. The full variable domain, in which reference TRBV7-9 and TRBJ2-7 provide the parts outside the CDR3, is DTGVSQNPRHKITKRGQNVTFRCDPISEHNRLYWYRQTLGQGPEFLTYFQNEAQLEKSRLLSDRFSAERPKGSFSTLEIQRTEQGDSAMYLCASSSDNQPYEQYFGPGTRLTVT.

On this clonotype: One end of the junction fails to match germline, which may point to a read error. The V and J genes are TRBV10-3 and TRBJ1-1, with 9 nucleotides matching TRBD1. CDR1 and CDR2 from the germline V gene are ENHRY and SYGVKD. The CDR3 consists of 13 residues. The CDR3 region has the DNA TGTGCCATCAGGAAACAGGGGGCTACTGACGCTTTCTTT. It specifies CAIRKQGATDAFF.

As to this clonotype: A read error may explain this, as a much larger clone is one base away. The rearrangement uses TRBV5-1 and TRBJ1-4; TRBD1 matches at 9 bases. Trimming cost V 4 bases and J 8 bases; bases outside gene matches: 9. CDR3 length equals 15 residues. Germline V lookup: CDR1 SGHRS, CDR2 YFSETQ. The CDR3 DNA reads TGCGCCAGCAGCCCAAGTGACAGGGGGAAGGAAAAACTGTTTTTT. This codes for CASSPSDRGKEKLFF. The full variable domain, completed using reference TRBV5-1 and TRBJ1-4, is KAGVTQTPRYLIKTRGQQVTLSCSPISGHRSVSWYQQTPGQGLQFLFEYFSETQRNKGNFPGRFSGRQFSNSRSEMNVSTLELGDSALYLCASSPSDRGKEKLFFGSGTQLSVL.

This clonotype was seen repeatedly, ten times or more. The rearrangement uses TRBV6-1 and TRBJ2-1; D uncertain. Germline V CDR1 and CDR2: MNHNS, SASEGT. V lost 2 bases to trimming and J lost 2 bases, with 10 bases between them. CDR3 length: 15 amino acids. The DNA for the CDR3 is TGTGCCAGCAGTGAAAACCAGGTTACCTACAATGAGCAGTTCTTC. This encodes CASSENQVTYNEQFF.

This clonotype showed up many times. CDR3 sequence reads: CASSLRTLANYGYTF. For the CDR3, the DNA is TGTGCCAGCAGCTTGCGGACACTAGCTAACTATGGCTACACCTTC. V gene TRBV5-6 combines with J gene TRBJ1-2; the D gene is possibly TRBD1 (5 bases). Trimming cost V 1 base and J 0 bases, with 10 bases left between them. Per germline, CDR1 SGHDT and CDR2 YYEEEE. The CDR3 covers 15 residues.

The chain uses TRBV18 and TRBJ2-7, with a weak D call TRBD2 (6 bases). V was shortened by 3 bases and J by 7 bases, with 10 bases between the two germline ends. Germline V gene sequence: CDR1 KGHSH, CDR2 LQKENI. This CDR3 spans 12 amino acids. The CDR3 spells CASSPIAGEQYF. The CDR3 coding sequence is TGTGCCAGCTCACCTATCGCGGGGGAGCAGTACTTC.

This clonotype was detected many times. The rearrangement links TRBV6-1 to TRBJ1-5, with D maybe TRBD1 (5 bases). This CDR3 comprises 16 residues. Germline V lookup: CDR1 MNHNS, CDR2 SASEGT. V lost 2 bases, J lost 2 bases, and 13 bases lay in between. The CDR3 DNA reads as TGTGCCAGCAGTGAACTCCCGGGACGGCGCAATCAGCCCCAGCATTTT. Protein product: CASSELPGRRNQPQHF.

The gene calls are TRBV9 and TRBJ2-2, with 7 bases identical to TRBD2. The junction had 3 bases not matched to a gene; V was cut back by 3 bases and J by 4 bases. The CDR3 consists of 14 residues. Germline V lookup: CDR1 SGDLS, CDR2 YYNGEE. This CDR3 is CASSAWTSTGELFF. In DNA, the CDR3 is TGTGCCAGCAGCGCGTGGACTAGCACCGGGGAGCTGTTTTTT.

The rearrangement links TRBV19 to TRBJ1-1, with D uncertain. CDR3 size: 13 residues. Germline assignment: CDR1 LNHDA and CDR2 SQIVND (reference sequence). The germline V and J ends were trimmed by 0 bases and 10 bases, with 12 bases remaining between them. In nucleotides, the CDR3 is TGTGCCAGTAGTATAGAAATATCGATGGGAGCTTTCTTT. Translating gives CASSIEISMGAFF.

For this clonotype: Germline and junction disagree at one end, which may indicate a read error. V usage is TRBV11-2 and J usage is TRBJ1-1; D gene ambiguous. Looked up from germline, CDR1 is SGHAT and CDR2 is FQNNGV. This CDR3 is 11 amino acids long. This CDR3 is CANSLMGEAFF. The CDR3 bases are TGTGCCAACAGCTTAATGGGGGAAGCTTTCTTT.

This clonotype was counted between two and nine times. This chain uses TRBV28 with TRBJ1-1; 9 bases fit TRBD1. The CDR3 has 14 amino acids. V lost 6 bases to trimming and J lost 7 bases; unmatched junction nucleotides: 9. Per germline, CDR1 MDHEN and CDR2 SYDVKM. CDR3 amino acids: CASSPGTGIGEAFF. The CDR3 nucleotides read TGTGCCAGCAGCCCTGGGACAGGGATCGGTGAAGCTTTCTTT.

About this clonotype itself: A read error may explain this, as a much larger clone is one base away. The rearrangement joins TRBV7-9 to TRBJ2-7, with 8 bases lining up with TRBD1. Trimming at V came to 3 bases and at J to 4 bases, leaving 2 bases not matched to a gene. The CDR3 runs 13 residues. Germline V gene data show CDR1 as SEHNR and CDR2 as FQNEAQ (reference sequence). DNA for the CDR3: TGTGCCAGCAGCTTCCGGGACAGGTACGAGCAGTACTTC. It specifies CASSFRDRYEQYF.

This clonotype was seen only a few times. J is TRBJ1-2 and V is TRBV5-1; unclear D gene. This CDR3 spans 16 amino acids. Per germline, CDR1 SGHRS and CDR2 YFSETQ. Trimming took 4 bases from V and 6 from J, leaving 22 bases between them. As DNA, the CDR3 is TGCGCCAGCAGCGCCGAGGGCGGTGACTCTCGGGATGGCTACACCTTC. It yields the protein CASSAEGGDSRDGYTF.

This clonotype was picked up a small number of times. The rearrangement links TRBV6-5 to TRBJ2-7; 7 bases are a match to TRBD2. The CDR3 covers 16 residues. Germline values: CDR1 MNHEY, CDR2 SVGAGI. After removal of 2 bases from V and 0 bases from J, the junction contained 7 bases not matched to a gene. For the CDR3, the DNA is TGTGCCAGCAGTTACGCTACTAGCGCAAGCTCCTACGAGCAGTACTTC. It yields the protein CASSYATSASSYEQYF.

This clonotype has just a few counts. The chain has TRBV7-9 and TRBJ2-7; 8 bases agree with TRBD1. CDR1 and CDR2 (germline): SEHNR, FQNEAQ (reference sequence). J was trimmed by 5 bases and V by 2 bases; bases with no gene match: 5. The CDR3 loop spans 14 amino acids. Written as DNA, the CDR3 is TGTGCCAGCAGCTTAAACAGGGGGTTTAACGAGCAGTACTTC. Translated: CASSLNRGFNEQYF.

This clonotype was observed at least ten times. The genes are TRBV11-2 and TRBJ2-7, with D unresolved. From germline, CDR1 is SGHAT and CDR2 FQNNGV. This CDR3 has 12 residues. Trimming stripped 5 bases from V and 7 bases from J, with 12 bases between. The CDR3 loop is CASSPESGEQYF. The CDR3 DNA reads TGTGCCAGCAGCCCTGAGTCGGGTGAGCAGTACTTC.

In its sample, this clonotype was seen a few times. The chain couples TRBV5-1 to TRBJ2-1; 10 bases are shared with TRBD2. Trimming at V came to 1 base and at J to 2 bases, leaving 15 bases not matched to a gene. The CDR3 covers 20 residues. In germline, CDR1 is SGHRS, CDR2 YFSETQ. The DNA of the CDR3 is TGCGCCAGCAGCTTGCCTGGCAAGCGGGAGGGCCGGTCTACCTACAATGAGCAGTTCTTC. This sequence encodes CASSLPGKREGRSTYNEQFF.

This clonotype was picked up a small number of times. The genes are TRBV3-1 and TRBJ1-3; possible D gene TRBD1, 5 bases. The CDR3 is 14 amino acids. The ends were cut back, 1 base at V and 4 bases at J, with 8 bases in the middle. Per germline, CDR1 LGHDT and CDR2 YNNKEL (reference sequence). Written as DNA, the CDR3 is TGTGCCAGCAGCCAAGGAGGGGCCGGAAACACCATATATTTT. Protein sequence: CASSQGGAGNTIYF.

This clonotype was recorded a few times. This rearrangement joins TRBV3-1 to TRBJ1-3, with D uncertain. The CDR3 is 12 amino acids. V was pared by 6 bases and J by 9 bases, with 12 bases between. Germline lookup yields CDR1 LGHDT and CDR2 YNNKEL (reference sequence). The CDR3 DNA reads TGTGCCAGCAGGGAAGGTGGTGGCACCATATATTTT. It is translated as CASREGGGTIYF.

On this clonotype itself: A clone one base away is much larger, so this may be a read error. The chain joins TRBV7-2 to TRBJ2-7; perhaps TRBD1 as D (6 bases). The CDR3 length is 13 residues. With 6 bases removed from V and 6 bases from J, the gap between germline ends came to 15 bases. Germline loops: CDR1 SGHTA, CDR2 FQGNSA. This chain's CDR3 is CASSRDTWSEQYF. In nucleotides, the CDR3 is TGTGCCAGCAGTAGGGACACGTGGAGCGAGCAGTACTTC.